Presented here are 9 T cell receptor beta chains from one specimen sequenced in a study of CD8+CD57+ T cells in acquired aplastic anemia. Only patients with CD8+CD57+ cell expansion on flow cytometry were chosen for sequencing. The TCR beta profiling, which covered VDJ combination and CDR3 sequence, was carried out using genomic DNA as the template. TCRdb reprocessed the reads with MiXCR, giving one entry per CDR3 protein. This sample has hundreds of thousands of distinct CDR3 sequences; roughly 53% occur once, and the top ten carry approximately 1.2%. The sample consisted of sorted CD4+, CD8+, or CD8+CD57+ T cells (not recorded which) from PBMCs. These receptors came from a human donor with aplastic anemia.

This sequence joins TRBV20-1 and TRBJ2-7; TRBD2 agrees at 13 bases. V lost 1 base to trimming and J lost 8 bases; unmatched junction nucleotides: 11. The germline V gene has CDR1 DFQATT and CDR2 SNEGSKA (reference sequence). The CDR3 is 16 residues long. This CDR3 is CSARAGTSGIGRKQYF. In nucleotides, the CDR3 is TGCAGTGCTAGAGCTGGGACTAGCGGGATCGGCAGAAAGCAGTACTTC.

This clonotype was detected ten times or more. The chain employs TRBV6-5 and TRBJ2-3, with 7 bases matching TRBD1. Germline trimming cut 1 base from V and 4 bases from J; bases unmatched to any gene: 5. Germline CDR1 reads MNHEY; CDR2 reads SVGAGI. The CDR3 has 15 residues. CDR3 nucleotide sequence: TGTGCCAGCAGTTACTGGGGGCAGGGGGCAGATACGCAGTATTTT. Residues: CASSYWGQGADTQYF.

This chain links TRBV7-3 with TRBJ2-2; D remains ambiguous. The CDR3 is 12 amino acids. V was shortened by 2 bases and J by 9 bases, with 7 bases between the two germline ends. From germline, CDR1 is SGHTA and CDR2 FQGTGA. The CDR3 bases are TGTGCCAGCAGCTTAGAACGGAGGGAGCTGTTTTTT. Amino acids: CASSLERRELFF.

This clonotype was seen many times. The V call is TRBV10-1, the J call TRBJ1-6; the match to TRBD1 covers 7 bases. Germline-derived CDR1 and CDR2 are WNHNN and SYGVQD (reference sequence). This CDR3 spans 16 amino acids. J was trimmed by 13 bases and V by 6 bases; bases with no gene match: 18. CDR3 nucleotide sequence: TGCGCCAGCAGACTCTCGATGGGACAGTGCCCTTATCCCCTCCACTTT. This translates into CASRLSMGQCPYPLHF.

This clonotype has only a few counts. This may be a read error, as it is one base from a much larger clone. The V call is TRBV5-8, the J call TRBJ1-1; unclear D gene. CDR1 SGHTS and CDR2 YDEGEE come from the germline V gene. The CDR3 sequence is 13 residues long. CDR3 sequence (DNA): TGTGCCAACAGCTTGGATGGATACGCTGAAGCTTTCTTT. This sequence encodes CANSLDGYAEAFF.

CDR3 in DNA: TGTGCCAGCAGCTTAGCGAGCTCGGTCTCTGGAAACACCATATATTTT. It specifies CASSLASSVSGNTIYF. The chain carries TRBV7-2 and TRBJ1-3; D unresolved. The CDR3 spans 16 residues. V was trimmed by 0 bases and J by 0 bases, leaving 9 bases between them. CDR1 SGHTA and CDR2 FQGNSA come from the germline V gene.

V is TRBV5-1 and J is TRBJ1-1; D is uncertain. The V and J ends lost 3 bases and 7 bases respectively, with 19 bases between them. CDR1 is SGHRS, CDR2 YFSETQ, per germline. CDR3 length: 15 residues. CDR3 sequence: CASSSGMIVTNEAFF. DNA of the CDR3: TGCGCCAGCAGCTCGGGGATGATTGTGACTAATGAAGCTTTCTTT.

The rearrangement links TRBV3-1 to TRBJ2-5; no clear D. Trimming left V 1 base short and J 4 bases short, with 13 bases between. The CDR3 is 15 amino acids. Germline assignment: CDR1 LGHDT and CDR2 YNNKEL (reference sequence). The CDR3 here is CASSQGTATRETQYF. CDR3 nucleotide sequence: TGTGCCAGCAGCCAAGGAACAGCGACCCGAGAGACCCAGTACTTC.

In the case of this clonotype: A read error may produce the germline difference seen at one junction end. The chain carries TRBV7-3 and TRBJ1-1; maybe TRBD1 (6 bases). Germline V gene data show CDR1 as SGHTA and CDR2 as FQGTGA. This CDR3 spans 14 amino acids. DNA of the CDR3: TGTGCCAGCAGTCCGATGAGGGGGAACTCTGAAGCTTTCTTT. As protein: CASSPMRGNSEAFF.